This is a list of T cell receptor beta chains from one sample in a study of T cell responses to AZD1222 COVID-19 vaccine. Assay used: immunoSEQ multiplex PCR; TCRdb lists only in-frame clones, some missing. The sample has 130,000 or so clones, 80% to 95% seen once. Specimen: peripheral blood, collected on day 0 of AZD1222 vaccination. The receptors here all came from an adult in good health. CDR3s include the opening cysteine and the closing phenylalanine or tryptophan. Each record gives: clone size, V gene, J gene, D gene, CDR3 protein, CDR3 DNA. The D gene is left open where the match is weak. Part of the rows lack a size; the others show once, few, many or a class for expanded clones.

size: NA; V: TRBV5-4; J: TRBJ2-7; D: TRBD2; CDR3: CASSSVSSGSAEQYF; DNA: TGTGCCAGCAGCTCTGTATCTAGCGGGAGTGCCGAGCAGTACTTC
size: NA; V: TRBV15; J: TRBJ2-1; D: TRBD1; CDR3: CATSSGTGLSIF; DNA: TGTGCCACCAGCAGTGGGACAGGACTTTCTATCTTC
size: NA; V: TRBV11-3; J: TRBJ2-5; D: NA; CDR3: CASSPDPNGETQYF; DNA: TGTGCCAGCAGCCCCGACCCAAATGGGGAGACCCAGTACTTC
size: NA; V: TRBV7-7; J: TRBJ2-2; D: TRBD2; CDR3: CASSTSGRVGELFF; DNA: TGTGCTAGCAGCACAAGCGGGAGGGTCGGGGAGCTGTTTTTT
size: NA; V: TRBV14; J: TRBJ2-1; D: NA; CDR3: CASSQGGTYRQFF; DNA: TGTGCCAGCAGCCAAGGGGGGACCTATCGGCAGTTCTTC
size: NA; V: TRBV6-5; J: TRBJ1-5; D: TRBD1; CDR3: CASRRQGSNQPQHF; DNA: TGTGCCAGCAGAAGACAGGGTAGCAATCAGCCCCAGCATTTT
size: NA; V: TRBV2; J: TRBJ1-2; D: NA; CDR3: CASSDTTDYGYTF; DNA: TGTGCCAGCAGTGATACGACGGACTATGGCTACACCTTC
size: NA; V: TRBV3-1/TRBV3-2; J: TRBJ2-1; D: NA; CDR3: CASSQDSGYYNEQFF; DNA: TGTGCCAGCAGCCAAGACAGCGGCTACTACAATGAGCAGTTCTTC
size: NA; V: TRBV6-1; J: TRBJ2-7; D: TRBD1; CDR3: CASSEAGGQGFYEQYF; DNA: TGTGCCAGCAGTGAAGCAGGGGGACAGGGTTTCTACGAGCAGTACTTC
size: NA; V: TRBV3-1/TRBV3-2; J: TRBJ1-5; D: NA; CDR3: CASRDGQGKNQPQHF; DNA: TGTGCCAGCAGGGATGGGCAGGGGAAGAATCAGCCCCAGCATTTT
size: NA; V: TRBV18; J: TRBJ2-5; D: NA; CDR3: CASSIEETQYF; DNA: TGTGCCAGCTCCATCGAAGAGACCCAGTACTTC
size: NA; V: TRBV6-6; J: TRBJ1-6; D: NA; CDR3: CASSYFWGRNSPLHF; DNA: TGTGCCAGCAGTTACTTTTGGGGCCGAAATTCACCCCTCCACTTT
size: NA; V: TRBV19; J: TRBJ1-2; D: NA; CDR3: CASSPSLPLPRANYGYTF; DNA: TGTGCCAGTTCCCCAAGCCTTCCACTCCCTCGAGCTAACTATGGCTACACCTTC
size: NA; V: TRBV2; J: TRBJ2-7; D: NA; CDR3: CASIPDGSYEQYF; DNA: TGTGCCAGCATCCCGGACGGGTCCTACGAGCAGTACTTC
size: once; V: TRBV29-1; J: TRBJ1-2; D: TRBD1; CDR3: CSVDTRDRSFYGYTF; DNA: TGCAGCGTGGACACCCGGGACAGGTCTTTCTATGGCTACACCTTC
size: NA; V: TRBV30; J: TRBJ1-2; D: TRBD1; CDR3: CAWAGGWTESYGYTF; DNA: TGTGCCTGGGCAGGGGGTTGGACAGAGTCCTATGGCTACACCTTC
size: NA; V: TRBV28; J: TRBJ2-7; D: TRBD1; CDR3: CASRIGTGPYEQYF; DNA: TGTGCCAGCAGAATCGGGACAGGGCCCTACGAGCAGTACTTC
size: NA; V: TRBV7-8; J: TRBJ2-1; D: TRBD2; CDR3: CASSNTGGSNEQFF; DNA: TGTGCCAGCAGCAATACCGGGGGGTCCAATGAGCAGTTCTTC
size: NA; V: TRBV28; J: TRBJ2-5; D: NA; CDR3: CASSFGRLWETQYF; DNA: TGTGCCAGCAGTTTCGGTCGGTTGTGGGAGACCCAGTACTTC
size: NA; V: TRBV27; J: TRBJ2-3; D: NA; CDR3: CASSLYGPLGDTQYF; DNA: TGTGCCAGCAGTTTATATGGTCCGTTAGGAGATACGCAGTATTTT
size: NA; V: TRBV21-1; J: TRBJ2-5; D: NA; CDR3: CASSARGQAGETQYF; DNA: TGTGCCAGCAGCGCCCGAGGACAGGCTGGGGAGACCCAGTACTTC
size: NA; V: TRBV28; J: TRBJ1-5; D: NA; CDR3: CARSRGTYERGQPQHF; DNA: TGTGCCAGGAGCCGAGGGACATATGAAAGGGGTCAGCCCCAGCATTTT
size: NA; V: TRBV27; J: TRBJ2-4; D: NA; CDR3: CASSFSGADIQYF; DNA: TGTGCCAGCAGTTTTTCCGGGGCGGACATTCAGTACTTC
size: NA; V: TRBV29-1; J: TRBJ2-1; D: TRBD1; CDR3: CSVDGRQGYEQFF; DNA: TGCAGCGTTGATGGGCGACAGGGGTATGAGCAGTTCTTC
size: once; V: TRBV5-5; J: TRBJ1-5; D: NA; CDR3: CASSLDPQGPQPQHF; DNA: TGTGCCAGCAGCTTGGACCCCCAGGGGCCCCAGCCCCAGCATTTT
size: NA; V: TRBV24-1; J: TRBJ2-7; D: TRBD1; CDR3: CATSDSTGGPIYEQYF; DNA: TGTGCCACCAGTGACTCAACAGGGGGACCCATCTACGAGCAGTACTTC
size: NA; V: TRBV20-1; J: TRBJ1-2; D: NA; CDR3: CSASVRTWVKDGYTF; DNA: TGCAGTGCTAGTGTGAGGACGTGGGTCAAGGATGGCTACACCTTC
size: NA; V: TRBV11-3; J: TRBJ2-6; D: NA; CDR3: CASSLGAGISGANVLTF; DNA: TGTGCCAGCAGCTTAGGGGCAGGGATTTCTGGGGCCAACGTCCTGACTTTC
size: NA; V: TRBV25-1; J: TRBJ1-2; D: NA; CDR3: CASSAGADYGYTF; DNA: TGTGCCAGCAGTGCGGGGGCGGACTATGGCTACACCTTC
size: NA; V: TRBV19; J: TRBJ1-2; D: NA; CDR3: CASSFSPGAPVYGYTF; DNA: TGTGCCAGTAGTTTTTCTCCAGGGGCGCCCGTCTACGGCTACACCTTC
size: NA; V: TRBV7-9; J: TRBJ2-1; D: TRBD1; CDR3: CASRPRQGEVYNEQFF; DNA: TGTGCCAGCAGGCCCCGACAGGGAGAAGTCTACAATGAGCAGTTCTTC
size: NA; V: TRBV10-3; J: TRBJ2-1; D: NA; CDR3: CAISDMTGYNEQFF; DNA: TGTGCCATCAGTGATATGACAGGTTACAATGAGCAGTTCTTC
size: NA; V: TRBV4-1; J: TRBJ2-3; D: TRBD2; CDR3: CASSPQPQTSGSTATQYF; DNA: TGCGCCAGCAGCCCCCAGCCCCAGACTAGCGGGAGTACTGCTACGCAGTATTTT
size: NA; V: TRBV6-5; J: TRBJ1-5; D: TRBD1; CDR3: CATSTGGISNQPQHF; DNA: TGTGCCACTTCGACAGGGGGCATAAGCAATCAGCCCCAGCATTTT
size: NA; V: TRBV18; J: TRBJ2-6; D: NA; CDR3: CASSPRTASSGANVLTF; DNA: TGTGCCAGCTCACCAAGGACCGCCAGCTCTGGGGCCAACGTCCTGACTTTC
size: NA; V: TRBV28; J: TRBJ1-2; D: NA; CDR3: CASGIFNYGYTF; DNA: TGTGCCAGCGGGATTTTTAACTATGGCTACACCTTC
size: NA; V: TRBV7-9; J: TRBJ1-1; D: TRBD1; CDR3: CASRGDRVLTAFF; DNA: TGTGCCAGCAGGGGGGACAGGGTCTTGACTGCTTTCTTT
size: once; V: TRBV2; J: TRBJ2-1; D: NA; CDR3: CASSPQPVGNEQFF; DNA: TGTGCCAGCAGTCCTCAACCAGTGGGGAATGAGCAGTTCTTC
size: NA; V: TRBV28; J: TRBJ1-5; D: NA; CDR3: CASRLRDYQPQHF; DNA: TGTGCCAGCAGGCTCCGGGACTACCAGCCCCAGCATTTT
size: NA; V: TRBV28; J: TRBJ2-2; D: TRBD2; CDR3: CASRLRGTSGPGELFF; DNA: TGTGCCAGCAGATTACGGGGTACTAGCGGGCCCGGGGAGCTGTTTTTT
size: NA; V: TRBV7-2; J: TRBJ1-1; D: TRBD1; CDR3: CASRQTGGTAEAFF; DNA: TGTGCCAGCAGGCAGACAGGGGGCACGGCTGAAGCTTTCTTT
size: NA; V: TRBV12-3/TRBV12-4; J: TRBJ2-7; D: NA; CDR3: CASSLAGSSTQYF; DNA: TGTGCCAGCAGTTTAGCGGGGAGCAGCACGCAGTACTTC